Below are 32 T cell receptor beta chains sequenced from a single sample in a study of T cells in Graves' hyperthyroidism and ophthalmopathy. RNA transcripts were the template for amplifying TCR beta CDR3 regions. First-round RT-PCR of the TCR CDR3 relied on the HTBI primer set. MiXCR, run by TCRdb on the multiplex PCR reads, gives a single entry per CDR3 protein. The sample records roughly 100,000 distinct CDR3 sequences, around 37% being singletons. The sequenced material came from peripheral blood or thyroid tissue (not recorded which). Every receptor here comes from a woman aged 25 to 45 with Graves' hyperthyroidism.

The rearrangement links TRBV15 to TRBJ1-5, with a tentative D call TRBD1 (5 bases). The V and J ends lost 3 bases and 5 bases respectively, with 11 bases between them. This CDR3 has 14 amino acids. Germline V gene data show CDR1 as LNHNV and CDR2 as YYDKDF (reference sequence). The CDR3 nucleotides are TGTGCCACCAGCAGCCAGGGAGGGGATCAGCCCCAGCATTTT. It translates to CATSSQGGDQPQHF.

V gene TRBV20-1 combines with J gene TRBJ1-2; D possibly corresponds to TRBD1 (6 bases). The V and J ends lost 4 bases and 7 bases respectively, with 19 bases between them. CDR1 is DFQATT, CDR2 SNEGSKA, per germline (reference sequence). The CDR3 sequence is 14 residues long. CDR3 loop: CSATRQALAAGYTF. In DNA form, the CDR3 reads TGCAGTGCTACTAGACAGGCGTTAGCAGCTGGCTACACCTTC.

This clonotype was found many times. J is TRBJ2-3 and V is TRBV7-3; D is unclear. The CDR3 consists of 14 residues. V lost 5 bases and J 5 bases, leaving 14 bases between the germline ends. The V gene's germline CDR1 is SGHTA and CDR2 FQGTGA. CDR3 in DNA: TGTGCCAGCAGCCCGTCCCCTGGGGTAGATACGCAGTATTTT. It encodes CASSPSPGVDTQYF. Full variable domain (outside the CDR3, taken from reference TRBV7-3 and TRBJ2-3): GAGVSQTPSNKVTEKGKYVELRCDPISGHTALYWYRQSLGQGPEFLIYFQGTGAADDSGLPNDRFFAVRPEGSVSTLKIQRTERGDSAVYLCASSPSPGVDTQYFGPGTRLTVL.

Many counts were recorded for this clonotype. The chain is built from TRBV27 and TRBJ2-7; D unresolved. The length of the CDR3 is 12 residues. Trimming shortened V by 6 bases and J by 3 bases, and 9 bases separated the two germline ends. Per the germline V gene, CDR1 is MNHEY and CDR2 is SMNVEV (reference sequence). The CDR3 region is CASRGTFYEQYF. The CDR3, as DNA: TGTGCCAGCAGGGGCACCTTCTACGAGCAGTACTTC.

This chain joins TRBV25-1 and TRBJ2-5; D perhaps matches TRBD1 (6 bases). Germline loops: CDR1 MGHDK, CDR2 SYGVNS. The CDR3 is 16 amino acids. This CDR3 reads CARSSLVRGVQETQYF. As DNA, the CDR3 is TGTGCTAGGTCCTCACTAGTCAGGGGAGTGCAAGAGACCCAGTACTTC.

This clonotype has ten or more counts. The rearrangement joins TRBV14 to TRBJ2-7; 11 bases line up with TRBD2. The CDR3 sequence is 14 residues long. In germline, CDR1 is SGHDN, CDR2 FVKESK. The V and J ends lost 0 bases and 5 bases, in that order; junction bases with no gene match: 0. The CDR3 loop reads CASSQELAGDEQYF. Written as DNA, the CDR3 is TGTGCCAGCAGCCAAGAACTAGCGGGAGACGAGCAGTACTTC.

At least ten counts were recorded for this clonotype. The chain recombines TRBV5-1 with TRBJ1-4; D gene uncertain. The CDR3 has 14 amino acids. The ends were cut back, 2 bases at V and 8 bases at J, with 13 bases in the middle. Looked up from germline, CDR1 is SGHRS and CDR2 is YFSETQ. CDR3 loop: CASSLDFFEEKLFF. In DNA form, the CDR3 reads TGCGCCAGCAGCTTAGACTTCTTTGAGGAAAAACTGTTTTTT. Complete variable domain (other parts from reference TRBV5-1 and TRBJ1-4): KAGVTQTPRYLIKTRGQQVTLSCSPISGHRSVSWYQQTPGQGLQFLFEYFSETQRNKGNFPGRFSGRQFSNSRSEMNVSTLELGDSALYLCASSLDFFEEKLFFGSGTQLSVL.

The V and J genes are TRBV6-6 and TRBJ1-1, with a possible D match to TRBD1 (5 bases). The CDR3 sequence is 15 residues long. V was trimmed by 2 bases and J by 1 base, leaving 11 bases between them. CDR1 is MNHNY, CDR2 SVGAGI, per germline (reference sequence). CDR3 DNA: TGTGCCAGCAGTTACGGCGCAGGGACGAACACTGAAGCTTTCTTT. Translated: CASSYGAGTNTEAFF.

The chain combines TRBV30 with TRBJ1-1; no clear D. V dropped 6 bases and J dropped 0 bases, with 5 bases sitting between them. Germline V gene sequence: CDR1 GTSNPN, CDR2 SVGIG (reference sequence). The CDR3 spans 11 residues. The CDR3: CACTLNTEAFF. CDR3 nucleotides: TGTGCCTGTACGCTGAACACTGAAGCTTTCTTT. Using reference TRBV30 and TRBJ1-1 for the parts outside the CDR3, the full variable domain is SQTIHQWPATLVQPVGSPLSLECTVEGTSNPNLYWYRQAAGRGLQLLFYSVGIGQISSEVPQNLSASRPQDRQFILSSKKLLLSDSGFYLCACTLNTEAFFGQGTRLTVV.

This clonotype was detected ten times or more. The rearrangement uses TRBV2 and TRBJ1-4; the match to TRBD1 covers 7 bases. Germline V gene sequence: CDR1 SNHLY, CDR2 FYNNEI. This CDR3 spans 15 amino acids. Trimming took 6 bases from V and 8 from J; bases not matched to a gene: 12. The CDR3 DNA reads TGTGCCAGCAGAGTCAAGGGGGCGTTCGTGGAAAAACTGTTTTTT. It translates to CASRVKGAFVEKLFF.

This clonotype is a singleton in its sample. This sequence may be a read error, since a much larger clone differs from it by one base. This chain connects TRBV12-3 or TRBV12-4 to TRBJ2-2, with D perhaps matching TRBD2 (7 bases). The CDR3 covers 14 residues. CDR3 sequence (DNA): TGTGCCAGCAGTTTATGGGGGGGCACCGGGGAGCTGCTTTTT. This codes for CASSLWGGTGELLF.

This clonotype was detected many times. DNA for the CDR3: TGCAGTGCTAGAACCGGGTCCTATAATTCACCCCTCCACTTT. Translating it yields CSARTGSYNSPLHF. The rearrangement joins TRBV20-1 to TRBJ1-6; no firm D call. Trimming shortened V by 2 bases and J by 1 base, and 6 bases separated the two germline ends. The germline CDR1 and CDR2 sequences are DFQATT and SNEGSKA (reference sequence). The CDR3 has 14 amino acids.

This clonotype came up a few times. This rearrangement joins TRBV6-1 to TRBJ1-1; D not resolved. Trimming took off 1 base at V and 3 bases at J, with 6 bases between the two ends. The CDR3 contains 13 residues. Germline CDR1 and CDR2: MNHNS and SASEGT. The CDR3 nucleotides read TGTGCCAGCAGTGAAGAGTGGGACACTGAAGCTTTCTTT. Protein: CASSEEWDTEAFF.

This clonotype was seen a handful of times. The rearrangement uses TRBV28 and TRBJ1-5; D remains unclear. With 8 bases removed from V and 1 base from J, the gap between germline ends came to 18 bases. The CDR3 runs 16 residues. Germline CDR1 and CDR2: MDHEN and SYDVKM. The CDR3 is CASHGNGEPSNQPQHF. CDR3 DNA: TGTGCCAGCCATGGAAACGGGGAACCAAGCAATCAGCCCCAGCATTTT.

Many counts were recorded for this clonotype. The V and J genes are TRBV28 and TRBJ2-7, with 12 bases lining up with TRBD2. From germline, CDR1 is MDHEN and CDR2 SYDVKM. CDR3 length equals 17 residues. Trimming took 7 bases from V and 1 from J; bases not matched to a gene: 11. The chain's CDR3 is CASTLRTSGMGSYEQYF. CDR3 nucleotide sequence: TGTGCCAGCACCCTGAGGACTAGCGGGATGGGATCCTACGAGCAGTACTTC.

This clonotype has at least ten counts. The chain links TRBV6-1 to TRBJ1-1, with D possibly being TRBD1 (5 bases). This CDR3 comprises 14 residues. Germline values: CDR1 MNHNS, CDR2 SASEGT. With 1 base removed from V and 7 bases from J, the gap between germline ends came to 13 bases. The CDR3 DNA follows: TGTGCCAGCAGTGAAGACCCAGGGCGGGGTGAAGCTTTCTTT. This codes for CASSEDPGRGEAFF.

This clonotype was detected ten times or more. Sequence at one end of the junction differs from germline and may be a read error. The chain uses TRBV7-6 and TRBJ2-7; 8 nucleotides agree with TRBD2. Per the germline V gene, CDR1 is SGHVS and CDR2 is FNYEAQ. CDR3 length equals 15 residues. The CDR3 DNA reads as TGCGCCAGCAGCTTGGAACTAGCGGAACCCTACGAGCAGTACTTC. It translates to CASSLELAEPYEQYF.

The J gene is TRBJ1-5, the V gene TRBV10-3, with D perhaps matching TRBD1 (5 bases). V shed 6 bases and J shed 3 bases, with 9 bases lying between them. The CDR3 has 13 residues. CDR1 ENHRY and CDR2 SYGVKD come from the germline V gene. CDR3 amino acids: CAIRPGPNQPQHF. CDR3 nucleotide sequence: TGTGCCATCAGACCAGGGCCCAATCAGCCCCAGCATTTT.

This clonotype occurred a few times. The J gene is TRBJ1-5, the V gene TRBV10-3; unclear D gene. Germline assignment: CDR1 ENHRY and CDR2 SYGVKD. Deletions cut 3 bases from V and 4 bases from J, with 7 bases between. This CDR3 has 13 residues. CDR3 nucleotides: TGTGCCATCAGTGACGAGGGAAATCAGCCCCAGCATTTT. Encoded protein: CAISDEGNQPQHF.

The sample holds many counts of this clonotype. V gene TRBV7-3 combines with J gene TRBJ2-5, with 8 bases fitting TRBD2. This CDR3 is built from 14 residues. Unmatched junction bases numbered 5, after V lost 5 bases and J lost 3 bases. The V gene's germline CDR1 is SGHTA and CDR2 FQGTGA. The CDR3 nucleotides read TGTGCCAGCAGCCCCCATAGCGGGAAAGAGACCCAGTACTTC. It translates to CASSPHSGKETQYF.

CDR3 amino acids: CASSPPPGQGASVQYF. CDR3 nucleotide sequence: TGTGCCAGCAGCCCCCCCCCGGGACAGGGGGCGAGCGTGCAGTACTTC. V usage is TRBV7-2 and J usage is TRBJ2-7, with 12 bases aligning to TRBD1. CDR3 length equals 16 residues. Germline-derived CDR1 and CDR2 are SGHTA and FQGNSA. Trimming at V came to 5 bases and at J to 9 bases, leaving 14 bases not matched to a gene.

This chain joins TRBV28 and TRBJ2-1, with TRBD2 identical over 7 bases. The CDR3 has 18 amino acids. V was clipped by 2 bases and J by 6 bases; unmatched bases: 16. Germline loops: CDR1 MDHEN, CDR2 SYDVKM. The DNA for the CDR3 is TGTGCCAGCAGTTTAGGGGGGGGTTTTACCGTGCAATTCAATGAGCAGTTCTTC. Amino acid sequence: CASSLGGGFTVQFNEQFF.

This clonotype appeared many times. The CDR3 here is CASRLGGVGLNEKLFF. The DNA for the CDR3 is TGTGCCAGCAGACTTGGCGGTGTAGGCCTGAATGAAAAACTGTTTTTT. This chain uses TRBV28 with TRBJ1-4, with D unresolved. V was cut by 6 bases and J by 5 bases, with 19 bases left in between. The germline V gene encodes CDR1 MDHEN and CDR2 SYDVKM. The CDR3 is made up of 16 amino acids. The full variable domain, its missing parts supplied by reference TRBV28 and TRBJ1-4, is DVKVTQSSRYLVKRTGEKVFLECVQDMDHENMFWYRQDPGLGLRLIYFSYDVKMKEKGDIPEGYSVSREKKERFSLILESASTNQTSMYLCASRLGGVGLNEKLFFGSGTQLSVL.

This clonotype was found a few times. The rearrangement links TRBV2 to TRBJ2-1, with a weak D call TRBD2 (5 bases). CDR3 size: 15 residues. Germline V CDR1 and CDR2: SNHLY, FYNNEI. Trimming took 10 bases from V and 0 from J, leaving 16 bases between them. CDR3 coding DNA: TGTGCCATTTCACCACTAAGCGGCTCCTACAATGAGCAGTTCTTC. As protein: CAISPLSGSYNEQFF.

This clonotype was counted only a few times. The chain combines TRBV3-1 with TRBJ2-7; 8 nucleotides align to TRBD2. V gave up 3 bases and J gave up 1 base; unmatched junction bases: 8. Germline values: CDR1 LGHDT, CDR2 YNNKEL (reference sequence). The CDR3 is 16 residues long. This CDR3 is CASSQPTSGVSYEQYF. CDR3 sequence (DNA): TGTGCCAGCAGCCAGCCCACTAGCGGAGTTTCCTACGAGCAGTACTTC.

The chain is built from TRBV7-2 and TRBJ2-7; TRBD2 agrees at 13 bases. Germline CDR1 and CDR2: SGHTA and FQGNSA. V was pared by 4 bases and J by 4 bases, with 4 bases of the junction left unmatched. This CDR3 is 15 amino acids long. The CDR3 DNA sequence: TGTGCCAGCAGCTCACTAGCGGGAGGGCCATACGAGCAGTACTTC. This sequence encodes CASSSLAGGPYEQYF.

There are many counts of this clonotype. The DNA of the CDR3 is TGCGCCAGCAGCCATGACGCAGGGGGCCGGACTGAAGCTTTCTTT. Amino acid sequence: CASSHDAGGRTEAFF. The rearrangement uses TRBV4-1 and TRBJ1-1; 8 bases agree with TRBD1. Germline assignment: CDR1 MGHRA and CDR2 YSYEKL. The length of the CDR3 is 15 residues. The V and J ends lost 3 bases and 5 bases, in that order; junction bases with no gene match: 8.

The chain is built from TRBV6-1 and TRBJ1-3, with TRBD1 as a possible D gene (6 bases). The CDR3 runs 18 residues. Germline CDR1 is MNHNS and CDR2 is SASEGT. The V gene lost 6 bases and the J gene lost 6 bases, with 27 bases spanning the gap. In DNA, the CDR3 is TGTGCCAGCAGCCCCACCGGGGCAGGGGAGGTAACGGCAAACACCATATATTTT. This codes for CASSPTGAGEVTANTIYF.

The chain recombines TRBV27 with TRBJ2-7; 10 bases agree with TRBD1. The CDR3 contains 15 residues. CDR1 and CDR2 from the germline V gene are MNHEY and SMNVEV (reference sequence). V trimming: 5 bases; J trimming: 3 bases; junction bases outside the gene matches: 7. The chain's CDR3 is CASSPRQGAGYEQYF. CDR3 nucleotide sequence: TGTGCCAGCAGTCCCAGACAGGGGGCAGGCTACGAGCAGTACTTC.

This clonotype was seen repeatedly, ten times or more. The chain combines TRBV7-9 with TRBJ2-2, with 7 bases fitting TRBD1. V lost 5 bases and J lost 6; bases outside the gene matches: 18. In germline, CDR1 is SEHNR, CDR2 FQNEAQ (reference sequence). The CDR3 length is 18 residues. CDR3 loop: CASSPKTGISWGAGELFF. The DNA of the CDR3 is TGTGCCAGCAGCCCTAAGACAGGGATCTCATGGGGTGCCGGGGAGCTGTTTTTT.

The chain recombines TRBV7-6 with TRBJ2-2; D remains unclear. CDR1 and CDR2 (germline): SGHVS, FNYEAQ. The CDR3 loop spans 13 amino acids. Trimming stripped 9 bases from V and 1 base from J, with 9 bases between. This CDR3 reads CASTSLNTGELFF. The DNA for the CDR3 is TGTGCCAGTACTTCATTGAACACCGGGGAGCTGTTTTTT.

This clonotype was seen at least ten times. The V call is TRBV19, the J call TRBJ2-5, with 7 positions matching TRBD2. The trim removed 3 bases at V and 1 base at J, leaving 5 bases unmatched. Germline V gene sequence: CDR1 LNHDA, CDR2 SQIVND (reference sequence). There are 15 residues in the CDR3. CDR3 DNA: TGTGCCAGTAGTATGAGGGCTAGCGGCCAAGAGACCCAGTACTTC. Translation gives CASSMRASGQETQYF. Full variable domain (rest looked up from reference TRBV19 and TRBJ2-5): DGGITQSPKYLFRKEGQNVTLSCEQNLNHDAMYWYRQDPGQGLRLIYYSQIVNDFQKGDIAEGYSVSREKKESFPLTVTSAQKNPTAFYLCASSMRASGQETQYFGPGTRLLVL.